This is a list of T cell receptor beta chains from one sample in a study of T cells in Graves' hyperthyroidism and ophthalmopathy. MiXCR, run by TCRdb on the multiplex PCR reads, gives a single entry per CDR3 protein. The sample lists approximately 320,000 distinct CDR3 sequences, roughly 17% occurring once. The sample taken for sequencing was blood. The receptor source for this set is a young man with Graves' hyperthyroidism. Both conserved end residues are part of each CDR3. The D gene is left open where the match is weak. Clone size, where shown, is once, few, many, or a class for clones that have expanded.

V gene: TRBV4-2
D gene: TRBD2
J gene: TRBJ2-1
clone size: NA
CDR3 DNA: TGTGCCAGCAGCCAATACCTAGCGGGAGGAATCTCCTACAATGAGCAGTTCTTC
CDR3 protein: CASSQYLAGGISYNEQFF

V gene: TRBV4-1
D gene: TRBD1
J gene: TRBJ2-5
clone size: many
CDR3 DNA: TGCGCCAGCAGTCCTGGCTGGGGACAGGGGGAGACCCAGTACTTC
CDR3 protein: CASSPGWGQGETQYF

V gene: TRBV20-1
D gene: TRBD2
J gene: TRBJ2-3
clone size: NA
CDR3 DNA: TGCAGTGCTAGAGATGAGCTAGCGGGAGCTACGCAGTATTTT
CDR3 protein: CSARDELAGATQYF

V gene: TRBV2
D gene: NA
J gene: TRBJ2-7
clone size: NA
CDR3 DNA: TGTGCCAGCTTACTATACGAGCAGTACTTC
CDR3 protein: CASLLYEQYF

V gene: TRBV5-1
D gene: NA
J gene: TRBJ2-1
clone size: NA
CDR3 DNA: TGCGCCAGCAGCTCAGGACTTGCCTCCTACAATGAGCAGTTCTTC
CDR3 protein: CASSSGLASYNEQFF

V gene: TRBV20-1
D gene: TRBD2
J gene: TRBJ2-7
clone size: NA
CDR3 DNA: TGCAGCGCCCCGGTAGGGGAGCGGGAGTTCTCCTACGAGCAGTACTTC
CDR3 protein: CSAPVGEREFSYEQYF

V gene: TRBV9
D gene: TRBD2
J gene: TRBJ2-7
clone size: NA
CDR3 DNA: TGTGCCAGCAGTCAGACCAGCGGGAGGGGCGAGCAGTACTTC
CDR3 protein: CASSQTSGRGEQYF

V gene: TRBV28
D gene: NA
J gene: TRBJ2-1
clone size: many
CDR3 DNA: TGTGCCAGCAGTCTGATATTTCCCGCCTACAATGAGCAGTTCTTC
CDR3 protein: CASSLIFPAYNEQFF

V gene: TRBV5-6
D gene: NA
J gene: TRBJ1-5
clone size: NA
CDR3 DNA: TGTGCCAGCAGCTTGGGACCCGTGGCAGGGGTAAGCAATCAGCCCCAGCATTTT
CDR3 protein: CASSLGPVAGVSNQPQHF

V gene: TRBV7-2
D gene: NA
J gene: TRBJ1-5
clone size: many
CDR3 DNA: TGTGCCAGCAGCTATGGGGAAAAGCCCCAGCATTTT
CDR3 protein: CASSYGEKPQHF

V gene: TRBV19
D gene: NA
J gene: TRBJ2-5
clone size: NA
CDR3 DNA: TGTGCCAGTAGTACCCCACAGGGTTGGGAGACCCAGTACTTC
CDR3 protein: CASSTPQGWETQYF

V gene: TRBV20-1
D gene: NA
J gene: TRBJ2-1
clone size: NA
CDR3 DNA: TGCAGTGCTCGTAAACAAGAGACCCAGTTCTTC
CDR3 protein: CSARKQETQFF

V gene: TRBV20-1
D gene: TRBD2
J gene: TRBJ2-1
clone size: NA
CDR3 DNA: TGCAGTGCTAGAGACGGAGGGCGGGGGTACAATGAGCAGTTCTTC
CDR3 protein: CSARDGGRGYNEQFF

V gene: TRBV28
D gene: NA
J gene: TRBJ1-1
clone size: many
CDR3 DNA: TGTGCCATCACCATCCGCTGGGGCACTGAAGCTTTCTTT
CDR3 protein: CAITIRWGTEAFF

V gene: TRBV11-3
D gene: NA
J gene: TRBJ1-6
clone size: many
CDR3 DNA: TGTGCCAGCAGCTTGGTCAATAGTAACTCACCCCTCCACTTT
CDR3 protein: CASSLVNSNSPLHF

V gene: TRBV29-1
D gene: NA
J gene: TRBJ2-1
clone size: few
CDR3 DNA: TGCAGCGCGACCCCAGCACGGTCGGGCAATGAGCAGTTCTTC
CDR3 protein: CSATPARSGNEQFF

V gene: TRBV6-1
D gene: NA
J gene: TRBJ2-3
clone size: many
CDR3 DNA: TGTGCCAGCAGTGGGTCTGTCGGAGATACGCAGTATTTT
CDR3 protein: CASSGSVGDTQYF

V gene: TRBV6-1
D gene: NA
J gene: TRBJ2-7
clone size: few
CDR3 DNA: TGTGCCAGCAGTCTCTCTAGCGACCCCTACGAGCAGTACTTC
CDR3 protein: CASSLSSDPYEQYF

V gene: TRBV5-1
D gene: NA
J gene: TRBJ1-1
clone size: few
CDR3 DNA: TGCGCCAGCAGAACGGGACATCAAAACACTGAAGCTTTCTTT
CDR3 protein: CASRTGHQNTEAFF

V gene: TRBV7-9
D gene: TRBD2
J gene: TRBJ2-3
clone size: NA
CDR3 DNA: TGTGCCAGCAGCCCTAATGGGAGGGAGCAGTATTTT
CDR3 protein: CASSPNGREQYF

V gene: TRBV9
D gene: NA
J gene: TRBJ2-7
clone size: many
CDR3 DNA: TGTGCCAGCAGCGGGAGGAACTCCTACGAGCAGTACTTC
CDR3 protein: CASSGRNSYEQYF

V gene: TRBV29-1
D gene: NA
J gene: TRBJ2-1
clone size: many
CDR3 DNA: TGCAGCGTTGAGCAGGGAGGGCAGTTCTTC
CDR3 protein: CSVEQGGQFF

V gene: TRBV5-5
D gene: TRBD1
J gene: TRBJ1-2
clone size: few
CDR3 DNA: TGTGCCAGCAGCTGGACAGGGTTTGGGGAAGGCTACACCTTC
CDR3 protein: CASSWTGFGEGYTF

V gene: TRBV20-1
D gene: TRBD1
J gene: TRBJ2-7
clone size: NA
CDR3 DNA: TGCAGTGCTAGTCCGCCTAGGCAGGGGGCAGGCGAGCAGTACTTC
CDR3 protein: CSASPPRQGAGEQYF

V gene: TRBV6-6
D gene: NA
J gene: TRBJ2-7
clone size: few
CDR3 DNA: TGTGCCAGCAGTTACGGGGAAGCCTACGAGCAGTACTTC
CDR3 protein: CASSYGEAYEQYF

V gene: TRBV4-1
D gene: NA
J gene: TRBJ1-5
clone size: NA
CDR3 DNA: TGCGCCAGCAGCCAAGATGGGGACCTCCACAATCAGCCCCAGCATTTT
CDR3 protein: CASSQDGDLHNQPQHF

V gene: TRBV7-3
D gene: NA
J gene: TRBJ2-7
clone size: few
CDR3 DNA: TGTGCCAGCAGCTTACCTGACCCAATCGGGACTCTGTACTTC
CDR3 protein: CASSLPDPIGTLYF

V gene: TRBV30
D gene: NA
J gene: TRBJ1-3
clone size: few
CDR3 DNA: TGTGCGGCAGCCACTAGGGACAAACCCAACACCATATATTTT
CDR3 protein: CAAATRDKPNTIYF

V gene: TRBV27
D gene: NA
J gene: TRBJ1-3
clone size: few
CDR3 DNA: TGTGCCAGCAGTCCGGGGTTCTCTGGAAACACCATATATTTT
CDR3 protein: CASSPGFSGNTIYF

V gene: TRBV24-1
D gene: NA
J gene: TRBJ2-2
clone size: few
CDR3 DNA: TGTGCCACCAGTGATTTAGGCGAGAGAGACGCCGGGGAGCTGTTTTTT
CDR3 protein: CATSDLGERDAGELFF

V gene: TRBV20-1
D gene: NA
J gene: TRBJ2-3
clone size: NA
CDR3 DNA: TGCAGTGCTAGAGATGGAGAACGGGGCACAGATACGCAGTATTTT
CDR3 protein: CSARDGERGTDTQYF

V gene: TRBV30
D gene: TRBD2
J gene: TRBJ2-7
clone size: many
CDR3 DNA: TGTGCCTGGAACACTGGGGCGGGAGGAAACGAGCAGTACTTC
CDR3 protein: CAWNTGAGGNEQYF

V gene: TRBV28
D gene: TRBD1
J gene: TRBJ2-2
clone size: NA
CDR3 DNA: TGTGCCAGCAGTTTCCCCGACAGGGGGCAGGACACCGGGGAGCTGTTTTTT
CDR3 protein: CASSFPDRGQDTGELFF